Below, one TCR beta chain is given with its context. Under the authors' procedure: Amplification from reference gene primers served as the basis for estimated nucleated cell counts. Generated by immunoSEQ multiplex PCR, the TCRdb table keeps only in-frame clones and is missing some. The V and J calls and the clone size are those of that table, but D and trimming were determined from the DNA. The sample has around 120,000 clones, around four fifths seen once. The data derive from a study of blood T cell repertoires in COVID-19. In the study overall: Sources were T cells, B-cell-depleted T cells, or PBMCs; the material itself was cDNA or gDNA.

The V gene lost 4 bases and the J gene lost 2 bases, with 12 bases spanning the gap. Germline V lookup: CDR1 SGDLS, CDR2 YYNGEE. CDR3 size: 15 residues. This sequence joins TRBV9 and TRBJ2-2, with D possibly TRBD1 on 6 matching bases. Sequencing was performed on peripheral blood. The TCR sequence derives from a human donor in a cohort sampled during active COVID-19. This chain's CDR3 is CASSPRTVNTGELFF. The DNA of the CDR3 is TGTGCCAGCAGCCCTCGGACAGTAAACACCGGGGAGCTGTTTTTT.